Following are 31 T cell receptor beta chains from one sample sequenced in a study of PD-1 blockade in classical Hodgkin lymphoma. Each patient relapsed following autologous stem cell transplantation, and prior brentuximab vedotin exposure differed. The study purified CD4+ T cells from thawed PBMCs using magnetic negative selection. Sequenced by immunoSEQ multiplex PCR; TCRdb stores in-frame clones only, minus some. The sample carries around 25,000 clones, 65% to 85% recorded once. Source: CD4+ T cells from blood, taken at baseline. These receptors all come from a human donor with classical Hodgkin lymphoma.

This clone was seen a few times. This chain joins TRBV2 and TRBJ2-5; no definite D call. Trimming pared 8 bases from V and 4 bases from J, leaving 11 bases between. Germline lookup yields CDR1 SNHLY and CDR2 FYNNEI. CDR3 size: 12 residues. CDR3 nucleotides: TGTGCCAGCCATACCAGGATAGAGACCCAGTACTTC. Its protein is CASHTRIETQYF. Complete variable domain (other parts from reference TRBV2 and TRBJ2-5): EPEVTQTPSHQVTQMGQEVILRCVPISNHLYFYWYRQILGQKVEFLVSFYNNEISEKSEIFDDQFSVERPDGSNFTLKIRSTKLEDSAMYFCASHTRIETQYFGPGTRLLVL.

This chain uses TRBV4-2 with TRBJ2-4; 10 bases are a match to TRBD2. This CDR3 spans 17 amino acids. From germline, CDR1 is LGHNA and CDR2 YNFKEQ. Unmatched junction bases numbered 5, after V lost 2 bases and J lost 1 base. As DNA, the CDR3 is TGTGCCAGCAGCCAATACCTAGCGGGGGTGGCCAAAAACATTCAGTACTTC. Amino acids: CASSQYLAGVAKNIQYF.

This clone has only a few counts. This chain links TRBV19 with TRBJ2-3; D is perhaps TRBD2 (6 bases). The CDR3 has 13 residues. Trimming pared 8 bases from V and 7 bases from J, leaving 16 bases between. Germline CDR1 and CDR2: LNHDA and SQIVND (reference sequence). CDR3 nucleotide sequence: TGTGCCAGTGGCGGCATCGGGGGAAATACGCAGTATTTT. It translates to CASGGIGGNTQYF.

This chain connects TRBV29-1 to TRBJ2-7, with 8 nucleotides matching TRBD1. The CDR3 consists of 14 residues. V was clipped by 5 bases and J by 1 base; unmatched bases: 7. CDR1 is SQVTM, CDR2 ANQGSEA, per germline. This CDR3 is CSVPGQGGSYEQYF. Here the CDR3 DNA reads TGCAGCGTTCCTGGACAGGGTGGGTCCTACGAGCAGTACTTC.

This clone was seen just once. J is TRBJ1-3 and V is TRBV5-5; D might be TRBD1 (5 bases). V lost 4 bases and J 2 bases, leaving 10 bases between the germline ends. From germline, CDR1 is SGHKS and CDR2 YYEKEE (reference sequence). CDR3 length equals 14 residues. The CDR3 DNA sequence: TGTGCCAGCAGCGTGTGGGGGGCTGGAAACACCATATATTTT. The encoded protein is CASSVWGAGNTIYF.

The chain carries TRBV5-1 and TRBJ1-1; 8 bases are a match to TRBD1. This CDR3 region has 14 residues. Germline CDR1 reads SGHRS; CDR2 reads YFSETQ. J gave up 5 bases and V 3 bases, and 6 bases lay outside the gene matches. In DNA, the CDR3 is TGCGCCAGCAGCTCGGACAGGGAAATTACTGAAGCTTTCTTT. Encoded protein: CASSSDREITEAFF.

The V gene is TRBV18, the J gene TRBJ1-2, with a possible D match to TRBD1 (5 bases). The CDR3 contains 14 residues. V lost 3 bases, J lost 6 bases, and 14 bases lay in between. Germline lookup yields CDR1 KGHSH and CDR2 LQKENI. The CDR3 nucleotides read TGTGCCAGCTCACCGGGACCTACCTCGCATGGCTACACCTTC. Residues: CASSPGPTSHGYTF.

The chain has TRBV5-1 and TRBJ1-2, with D hard to call. V gave up 0 bases and J gave up 0 bases, with 9 bases separating them. The CDR3 runs to 15 residues. Germline loops: CDR1 SGHRS, CDR2 YFSETQ. In DNA, the CDR3 is TGCGCCAGCAGCTTGGTTCCCGGTCCTAACTATGGCTACACCTTC. Its protein product is CASSLVPGPNYGYTF.

The chain combines TRBV19 with TRBJ2-6; 9 nucleotides agree with TRBD1. CDR1 is LNHDA and CDR2 is SQIVND in the germline V gene (reference sequence). Trimming removed 1 base from V and 2 bases from J; junction bases left unmatched: 0. The CDR3 is 16 residues long. As DNA, the CDR3 is TGTGCCAGTAGTATAGGGACAGGGGCTGGGGCCAACGTCCTGACTTTC. Translation gives CASSIGTGAGANVLTF.

The chain combines TRBV20-1 with TRBJ1-1; D not resolved. This CDR3 is 11 amino acids long. Germline lookup yields CDR1 DFQATT and CDR2 SNEGSKA (reference sequence). The germline V and J ends were trimmed by 3 bases and 6 bases, with 8 bases remaining between them. The CDR3 DNA follows: TGCAGTGCTAGGAGGGATCCTGAAGCTTTCTTT. Protein sequence: CSARRDPEAFF.

On this clone: Other DNA sequences within the sample encode an identical CDR3. This chain links TRBV5-1 with TRBJ2-7; D possibly corresponds to TRBD2 (5 bases). The CDR3 contains 14 residues. V lost 0 bases and J 0 bases, leaving 7 bases between the germline ends. Germline CDR1 SGHRS, CDR2 YFSETQ. This CDR3 is CASSLAGSSYEQYF. The CDR3 DNA follows: TGCGCCAGCAGCTTGGCGGGAAGCTCCTACGAGCAGTACTTC. Supplemented by reference TRBV5-1 and TRBJ2-7, the full variable domain reads KAGVTQTPRYLIKTRGQQVTLSCSPISGHRSVSWYQQTPGQGLQFLFEYFSETQRNKGNFPGRFSGRQFSNSRSEMNVSTLELGDSALYLCASSLAGSSYEQYFGPGTRLTVT.

The chain uses TRBV7-2 and TRBJ2-5, with 9 bases fitting TRBD2. There are 13 residues in the CDR3. In germline, CDR1 is SGHTA, CDR2 FQGNSA. V lost 5 bases, J lost 6 bases, and 4 bases stayed unmatched. Here the CDR3 reads CASSRLAAQTQYF. The CDR3 DNA is TGTGCCAGCAGCAGACTAGCGGCGCAGACCCAGTACTTC.

This clone has just one count. The chain joins TRBV4-1 to TRBJ2-3; 8 bases fit TRBD2. The CDR3 runs 16 residues. Looked up from germline, CDR1 is MGHRA and CDR2 is YSYEKL. J gave up 0 bases and V 4 bases, and 6 bases lay outside the gene matches. CDR3 nucleotides: TGCGCCAGCAGCCGTAGCGGGGACATTAGCACAGATACGCAGTATTTT. As protein: CASSRSGDISTDTQYF.

CDR3 sequence: CARSTRLAESSYEQYF. The CDR3 nucleotides read TGTGCCAGAAGCACAAGACTAGCGGAAAGCTCCTACGAGCAGTACTTC. V is TRBV5-3 and J is TRBJ2-7, with 9 bases that match TRBD2. TRBV5-3 is designated an ORF whose function remains uncertain. V dropped 4 bases and J dropped 0; count of bases not matched to a gene: 8. The CDR3 is 16 residues long.

This chain uses TRBV11-3 with TRBJ2-7; D remains ambiguous. Germline V gene data show CDR1 as SGHNT and CDR2 as YENEEA. The CDR3 is 14 residues long. V was pared by 4 bases and J by 1 base, with 11 bases between. The CDR3 sequence: CASSSQEASYEQYF. In DNA form, the CDR3 reads TGTGCCAGCAGCTCGCAGGAAGCTTCCTACGAGCAGTACTTC.

The V call is TRBV19, the J call TRBJ1-1; weak D call: TRBD1 (6 bases). The CDR3 sequence is 16 residues long. Trimming pared 7 bases from V and 5 bases from J, leaving 23 bases between. Germline V lookup: CDR1 LNHDA, CDR2 SQIVND (reference sequence). CDR3 nucleotide sequence: TGTGCCAGTATCGGACAGAGCCTACCATCGAATACTGAAGCTTTCTTT. Its translation is CASIGQSLPSNTEAFF.

CDR3 in amino acids: CASTHRGKNNSPLHF. The CDR3 bases are TGTGCCAGTACCCACAGGGGGAAGAATAATTCACCCCTCCACTTT. V and J are TRBV19 and TRBJ1-6, with 8 bases matching TRBD1. The CDR3 loop spans 15 amino acids. The junction had 7 bases not matched to a gene; V was cut back by 7 bases and J by 5 bases. The germline V gene has CDR1 LNHDA and CDR2 SQIVND (reference sequence).

The chain recombines TRBV5-1 with TRBJ1-5; unclear D gene. The ends were cut back, 0 bases at V and 2 bases at J, with 3 bases in the middle. Germline CDR1 reads SGHRS; CDR2 reads YFSETQ. The CDR3 covers 13 residues. CDR3 loop: CASSLAGNQPQHF. The DNA of the CDR3 is TGCGCCAGCAGCTTGGCCGGCAATCAGCCCCAGCATTTT.

The chain links TRBV7-6 to TRBJ1-2, with D uncertain. With 0 bases removed from V and 8 bases from J, the gap between germline ends came to 13 bases. This CDR3 has 14 amino acids. CDR1 is SGHVS, CDR2 FNYEAQ, per germline. The CDR3 region is CASSLAPGPGGYTF. CDR3 DNA: TGTGCCAGCAGCTTAGCGCCCGGGCCTGGAGGCTACACCTTC.

The rearrangement joins TRBV5-1 to TRBJ1-2; no clear D gene. Germline values: CDR1 SGHRS, CDR2 YFSETQ. The CDR3 is 17 residues long. Trimming took 3 bases from V and 3 from J, leaving 21 bases between them. CDR3: CASSYNSPGRGDYGYTF. CDR3 coding DNA: TGCGCCAGCAGCTACAATTCTCCGGGCCGCGGAGACTATGGCTACACCTTC.

The chain links TRBV30 to TRBJ2-1; 8 nucleotides align to TRBD2. This CDR3 comprises 14 residues. From germline, CDR1 is GTSNPN and CDR2 SVGIG (reference sequence). V was clipped by 2 bases and J by 7 bases; unmatched bases: 7. Here the CDR3 reads CAWSPGGAINEQFF. CDR3 in DNA: TGTGCCTGGAGTCCCGGGGGGGCCATAAATGAGCAGTTCTTC.

The J gene is TRBJ2-7, the V gene TRBV13; the D gene is possibly TRBD1 (5 bases). The CDR3 is 18 residues long. V was cut by 4 bases and J by 1 base, with 23 bases left in between. From germline, CDR1 is PRHDT and CDR2 FYEKMQ (reference sequence). Here the CDR3 DNA reads TGTGCCAGCAGCTCCCGACCTTCAGACAGAGTTGATTCCTACGAGCAGTACTTC. Translated: CASSSRPSDRVDSYEQYF.

This clone appeared a few times. The V call is TRBV18, the J call TRBJ1-5; TRBD1 matches at 8 bases. The CDR3 has 15 amino acids. The germline gives CDR1 KGHSH, CDR2 LQKENI. With V trimmed by 3 bases and J by 3 bases, 4 bases remained unmatched. In DNA, the CDR3 is TGTGCCAGCTCACCCGGACAGGGCGTCAATCAGCCCCAGCATTTT. This encodes CASSPGQGVNQPQHF.

The rearrangement joins TRBV11-2 to TRBJ1-5; the D is unclear. This CDR3 region has 13 residues. The germline V gene encodes CDR1 SGHAT and CDR2 FQNNGV. With 0 bases removed from V and 6 bases from J, the gap between germline ends came to 6 bases. Here the CDR3 DNA reads TGTGCCAGCAGCTTAGATTTAAGTCAGCCCCAGCATTTT. It specifies CASSLDLSQPQHF.

The gene calls are TRBV6-6 and TRBJ2-1; 7 bases are a match to TRBD1. The CDR3 sequence is 15 residues long. Trimming cost V 7 bases and J 2 bases; bases outside gene matches: 8. Germline CDR1 reads MNHNY; CDR2 reads SVGAGI (reference sequence). CDR3 in amino acids: CASTYAGGPYNEQFF. CDR3 in DNA: TGTGCCAGCACCTACGCAGGGGGACCCTACAATGAGCAGTTCTTC.

The rearrangement uses TRBV28 and TRBJ1-5, with a weak D call TRBD1 (5 bases). The V gene lost 7 bases and the J gene lost 6 bases, with 16 bases spanning the gap. CDR1 is MDHEN and CDR2 is SYDVKM in the germline V gene. The CDR3 loop spans 14 amino acids. This chain's CDR3 is CASNPGPRSQPQHF. DNA for the CDR3: TGTGCCAGCAACCCAGGGCCCAGGAGTCAGCCCCAGCATTTT. Full variable domain (remainder filled in from reference TRBV28 and TRBJ1-5): DVKVTQSSRYLVKRTGEKVFLECVQDMDHENMFWYRQDPGLGLRLIYFSYDVKMKEKGDIPEGYSVSREKKERFSLILESASTNQTSMYLCASNPGPRSQPQHFGDGTRLSIL.

A single count supports this clone. CDR3 in DNA: TGTGCCAGCAGCTCACAGGGGAGCAATCAGCCCCAGCATTTT. Amino acid sequence: CASSSQGSNQPQHF. The chain links TRBV7-2 to TRBJ1-5; 7 bases align to TRBD1. With 4 bases clipped from V and 1 base from J, the junction kept 1 base outside the gene matches. The germline V gene encodes CDR1 SGHTA and CDR2 FQGNSA. The CDR3 contains 14 residues.

The genes are TRBV7-9 and TRBJ1-6; D is ambiguous. Germline V gives CDR1 SEHNR, CDR2 FQNEAQ (reference sequence). There are 14 residues in the CDR3. The V end was cut by 2 bases, the J end by 4 bases, with 6 bases between. The CDR3 spells CASSLNTYNSPLHF. The CDR3 DNA reads TGTGCCAGCAGCTTAAACACTTATAATTCACCCCTCCACTTT.

V usage is TRBV19 and J usage is TRBJ1-3; D is perhaps TRBD1 (6 bases). The V end lost 3 bases, the J end lost 0 bases, and 9 bases lay between the germline ends. The CDR3 contains 15 residues. Germline V CDR1 and CDR2: LNHDA, SQIVND (reference sequence). The CDR3 DNA reads as TGTGCCAGTAGTATCGGACAGAGCTCTGGAAACACCATATATTTT. It encodes CASSIGQSSGNTIYF.

This clone has only one observation. The chain has TRBV6-6 and TRBJ2-3, with D hard to call. The CDR3 spans 13 residues. Germline assignment: CDR1 MNHNY and CDR2 SVGAGI (reference sequence). V was trimmed by 11 bases and J by 3 bases, leaving 15 bases between them. The CDR3 region is CASRVDGTDTQYF. For the CDR3, the DNA is TGTGCCTCGCGAGTAGATGGTACAGATACGCAGTATTTT.

V usage is TRBV9 and J usage is TRBJ2-1; 7 nucleotides agree with TRBD1. Looked up from germline, CDR1 is SGDLS and CDR2 is YYNGEE. Germline trimming cut 4 bases from V and 2 bases from J; bases unmatched to any gene: 6. The CDR3 length is 15 residues. CDR3 DNA: TGTGCCAGCAGCCTACAGGGGATCACCTACAATGAGCAGTTCTTC. Residues: CASSLQGITYNEQFF.